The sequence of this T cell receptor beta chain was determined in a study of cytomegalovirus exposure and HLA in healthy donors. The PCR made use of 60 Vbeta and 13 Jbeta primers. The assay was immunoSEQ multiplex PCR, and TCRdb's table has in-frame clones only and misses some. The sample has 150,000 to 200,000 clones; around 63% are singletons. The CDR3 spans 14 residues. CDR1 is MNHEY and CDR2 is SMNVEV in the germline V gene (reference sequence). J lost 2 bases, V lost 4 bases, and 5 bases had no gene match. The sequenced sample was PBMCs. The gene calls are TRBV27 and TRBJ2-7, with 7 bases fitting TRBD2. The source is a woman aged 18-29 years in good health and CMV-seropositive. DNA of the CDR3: TGTGCCAGCAGTTGGGCGGGAGAGGCCTACGAGCAGTACTTC. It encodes CASSWAGEAYEQYF.